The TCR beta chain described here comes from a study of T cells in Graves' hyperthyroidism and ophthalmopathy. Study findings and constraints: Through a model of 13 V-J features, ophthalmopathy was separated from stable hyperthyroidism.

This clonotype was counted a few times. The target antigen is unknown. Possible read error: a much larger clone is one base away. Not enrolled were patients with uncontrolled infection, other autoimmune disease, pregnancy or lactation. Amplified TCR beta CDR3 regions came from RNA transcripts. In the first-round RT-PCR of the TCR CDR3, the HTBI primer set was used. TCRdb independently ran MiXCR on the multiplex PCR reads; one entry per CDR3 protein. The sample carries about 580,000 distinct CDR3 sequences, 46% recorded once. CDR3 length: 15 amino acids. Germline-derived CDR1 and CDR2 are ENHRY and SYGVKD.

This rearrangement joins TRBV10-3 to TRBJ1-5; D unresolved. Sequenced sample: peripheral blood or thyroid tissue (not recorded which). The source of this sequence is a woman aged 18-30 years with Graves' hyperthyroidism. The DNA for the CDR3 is TGTGCCACCCATCACGAGGGCTCTAGCAATCAGCCCCGGCATTTT. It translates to CATHHEGSSNQPRHF.